Below are 12 T cell receptor beta chains sequenced from a single sample in a study of T cell repertoires in cytomegalovirus infection. MiXCR, run by TCRdb on the reads, gives a single entry per CDR3 protein. The sample consists of approximately 770,000 distinct CDR3 sequences, about 28% of them appearing once. Antigens of these TCRs are unknown. The sample consisted of cultured CD8+ T cells from PBMCs, taken from culture after CMV antigen stimulation. All receptors derive from a human donor in good health (CMV status not recorded). Some clones in this sample may be carry-over from other donors' samples.

This clonotype was counted between two and nine times. The V call is TRBV27, the J call TRBJ2-1, with D tentatively TRBD1 or TRBD2 (6 bases each). CDR1 and CDR2 from the germline V gene are MNHEY and SMNVEV (reference sequence). The CDR3 covers 14 residues. The V end lost 4 bases, the J end lost 7 bases, and 14 bases lay between the germline ends. The CDR3 loop reads CASSSGGGINEQFF. The CDR3 DNA sequence: TGTGCCAGCAGTTCCGGAGGGGGGATTAATGAGCAGTTCTTC.

This clonotype appeared a few times. The gene calls are TRBV27 and TRBJ2-2; D might be TRBD1 or TRBD2, each matching 6 bases. V was cut by 3 bases and J by 7 bases, with 30 bases left in between. Germline CDR1 MNHEY, CDR2 SMNVEV (reference sequence). There are 20 residues in the CDR3. The CDR3 protein is CASSFFAPPRGGRINGELFF. In nucleotides, the CDR3 is TGTGCCAGCAGTTTTTTCGCGCCTCCCCGAGGGGGGCGGATTAACGGGGAGCTGTTTTTT.

This chain joins TRBV7-9 and TRBJ2-7; D possibly corresponds to TRBD2 (7 bases). Per the germline V gene, CDR1 is SEHNR and CDR2 is FQNEAQ (reference sequence). The V and J ends lost 5 bases and 9 bases respectively, with 20 bases between them. The CDR3 is made up of 14 amino acids. The CDR3 nucleotides are TGTGCCAGCAGCCCCGCGGGGGCCCCAGTCGGGCAGTACTTC. Encoded protein: CASSPAGAPVGQYF.

The V and J genes are TRBV7-9 and TRBJ1-3, with TRBD1 as a possible D gene (5 bases). Per germline, CDR1 SEHNR and CDR2 FQNEAQ (reference sequence). The CDR3 contains 20 residues. The ends were cut back, 7 bases at V and 0 bases at J, with 28 bases in the middle. CDR3 sequence reads: CASTPGLAGLFSLSGNTIYF. CDR3 in DNA: TGTGCCAGCACTCCCGGTTTGGCAGGGCTTTTCTCTCTCTCTGGAAACACCATATATTTT.

The gene calls are TRBV12-3 or TRBV12-4 and TRBJ2-7; TRBD1 aligns across 12 bases. The CDR3 covers 14 residues. The junction had 6 bases not matched to a gene; V was cut back by 7 bases and J by 5 bases. The CDR3 sequence: CASNHGTGGDEQYV. The DNA of the CDR3 is TGTGCCAGCAACCACGGGACAGGGGGCGACGAGCAGTACGTC.

This clonotype was counted only a few times. This CDR3 reads CASVLDSGQETQYF. The CDR3 region has the DNA TGTGCCAGCGTCTTGGACTCCGGGCAAGAGACCCAGTACTTC. The chain links TRBV7-9 to TRBJ2-5, with D possibly TRBD2 on 5 matching bases. V lost 8 bases to trimming and J lost 2 bases, with 15 bases between them. CDR1 and CDR2 from the germline V gene are SEHNR and FQNEAQ (reference sequence). The CDR3 is made up of 14 amino acids.

In this sample, this clonotype turned up a few times. The gene calls are TRBV7-6 and TRBJ2-2, with D uncertain. The CDR3 is 13 amino acids. Germline-derived CDR1 and CDR2 are SGHVS and FNYEAQ. The germline V and J ends were trimmed by 4 bases and 6 bases, with 9 bases remaining between them. CDR3 DNA: TGTGCCAGCAGCTCGGACCTCGCCGGGGAGCTGTTTTTT. Translation: CASSSDLAGELFF.

In its sample, this clonotype was seen a few times. CDR3 nucleotides: TGTGCCAGCAGTGGACAGCGGAGCTCCTATAATTCACCCCTCCACTTT. Residues: CASSGQRSSYNSPLHF. The gene calls are TRBV28 and TRBJ1-6, with D tentatively TRBD1 (6 bases). Trimming removed 5 bases from V and 0 bases from J, with 11 bases in between. Looked up from germline, CDR1 is MDHEN and CDR2 is SYDVKM. The length of the CDR3 is 16 residues.

This clonotype was seen ten or more times. This chain connects TRBV27 to TRBJ2-2; D call uncertain. Per germline, CDR1 MNHEY and CDR2 SMNVEV (reference sequence). The germline V and J ends were trimmed by 6 bases and 2 bases, with 4 bases remaining between them. The CDR3 length is 12 residues. The CDR3 DNA sequence: TGTGCCAGCAGCCTTAACACCGGGGAGCTGTTTTTT. It translates to CASSLNTGELFF.

Many counts were recorded for this clonotype. CDR3 nucleotides: TGTGCCAGCAGCTTAGTTCCGCTACCGAATTATAATTCACCCCTCCACTTT. This sequence encodes CASSLVPLPNYNSPLHF. V gene TRBV7-9 combines with J gene TRBJ1-6; D not resolved. The CDR3 covers 17 residues. The V and J ends lost 1 base and 4 bases respectively, with 14 bases between them. Per germline, CDR1 SEHNR and CDR2 FQNEAQ (reference sequence).

The chain employs TRBV27 and TRBJ2-7; 14 bases agree with TRBD2. J lost 3 bases, V lost 7 bases, and 5 bases had no gene match. Germline CDR1 is MNHEY and CDR2 is SMNVEV (reference sequence). The CDR3 contains 15 residues. The CDR3 spells CASTRTSGGYYEQYF. As DNA, the CDR3 is TGTGCCAGCACCCGGACTAGCGGGGGGTACTACGAGCAGTACTTC.

Written as DNA, the CDR3 is TGTGCCAGCAGTCCCCGGACTAGCGGATCAGATACGCAGTATTTT. Its protein product is CASSPRTSGSDTQYF. The V gene is TRBV27, the J gene TRBJ2-3; 10 nucleotides agree with TRBD2. The V gene's germline CDR1 is MNHEY and CDR2 SMNVEV (reference sequence). V lost 5 bases and J lost 4; bases outside the gene matches: 6. The CDR3 loop spans 15 amino acids.